This entry features one T cell receptor (beta chain) sequence. Arm-PCR with iRepertoire HTBI primers amplified the CDR3 regions for these TCR beta libraries. MiXCR, run by TCRdb on the multiplex PCR reads, gives a single entry per CDR3 protein. The sample lists about 520,000 distinct CDR3 sequences; 9.5% to 15% were seen once. CDR1 and CDR2 from the germline V gene are SEHNR and FQNEAQ (reference sequence). The CDR3 consists of 15 residues. The time point: newly diagnosed GD, antithyroid drugs for less than 3 months. Following extraction of RNA from PBMCs, that RNA was used to make the TCR library. The data originate from a study of regulatory T cells in long-lasting Graves disease. These data were likewise used in another study, on T cells in Graves' hyperthyroidism and ophthalmopathy. In that study: The model made its ophthalmopathy prediction, and onset followed a median approximately six months later.

The TCR comes from a woman aged 25 to 39 with Graves disease. The chain links TRBV7-9 to TRBJ2-1; 7 bases align to TRBD1. The end of the DNA is better explained by TRBJ2-5, so the J call may be wrong. The sequencing here drew on peripheral blood mononuclear cells (PBMCs), taken at new diagnosis, from a patient treated with antithyroid drugs. The CDR3 is CASSFQTGSEETQYF. CDR3 nucleotides: TGTGCCAGCAGCTTCCAGACAGGGAGCGAAGAGACCCAGTACTTC.